Reported below is one T cell receptor (beta chain). This clonotype was picked up many times. Its antigen is currently not known. There are no base qualities to consult, and no much larger clone falls within one base. Stable Graves' hyperthyroidism was defined as the absence of progression to ophthalmopathy over 18 months of follow-up. The hyperthyroidism patients were between 18 and 65 years old and newly diagnosed, with a disease duration of less than 2 months. Exclusion was applied to patients with uncontrolled infections, other autoimmune diseases, pregnancy or lactation. Diagnoses relied on clinical symptoms, serum thyroxine and TRAb, thyroid ultrasound and orbital computed tomography. PBMCs were isolated from approximately 10 ml of fresh peripheral blood by Ficoll-Paque density gradient centrifugation. Trizol reagent was used to extract total RNA, and RNA quality was then checked on an Agilent 2100 Bioanalyzer.

This specimen comes from a study of T cells in Graves' hyperthyroidism and ophthalmopathy (dated by TCRdb to the late 2010s). Notes on the research overall: Peripheral blood samples were taken at initial diagnosis, before any treatment was given. Whether ophthalmopathy could be predicted prospectively was tested in an independent validation cohort made up of under 20 hyperthyroidism patients plus 17 patients who later progressed to ophthalmopathy. In six Graves' hyperthyroidism patients, the study also compared T-cell repertoires from thyroid tissue with T-cell repertoires from blood. TCR V-J signatures able to tell the groups apart were searched for in a discovery cohort of some 97 patients, of whom more than 40 had Graves' ophthalmopathy and 57 had stable Graves' hyperthyroidism. After sampling, hyperthyroidism patients received methimazole starting at 30 mg daily, and ophthalmopathy patients received high-dose intravenous methylprednisolone. The paper reports TCR Vbeta CDR3 sequencing of some 140 peripheral blood samples: around 45 ophthalmopathy, over 70 hyperthyroidism and approximately 17 progressor patients. The roughly 94 discovery patients were randomly divided into training and test sets at a 7:3 ratio.

Here is what the overall study found, with its caveats: In validation, the model predicted progression to ophthalmopathy with roughly 66% sensitivity and 72% to 85% specificity, a median of approximately 6.5 months before onset. Most expanded thyroid clonotypes (frequency above 0.001) were also detected in blood, a finding suggesting that blood repertoires may reflect thyroid immune responses. Ophthalmopathy was separated from stable hyperthyroidism by a 13 V-J signature model, with around 88% sensitivity and about 84% specificity obtained in cross-validation and 80%/75% obtained in testing. Sample size was not statistically predetermined, and investigators were not blinded to group allocation.

Reading the germline V gene gives CDR1 MDHEN and CDR2 SYDVKM. The CDR3 holds 16 amino acids from the cysteine to the phenylalanine. Only the CDR3 DNA stays, 48 bases, in frame from base 1. V loses 6 bases of germline sequence and J loses 3 bases, and the interval between the two ends is 20 bases. TCR beta CDR3 regions were amplified from RNA transcripts. For the first round of RT-PCR on the TCR CDR3, the HTBI primer set was used together with the Qiagen OneStep RT-PCR kit. A second multiplex PCR round built the libraries, followed by size selection and purification. The libraries were sequenced on an Illumina HiSeq2000 using paired-end 100 bp reads. In the authors' own workflow: Raw data were processed with SOAPnuke, discarding reads with adapters, uncalled bases, mean Phred below 15, or no exact constant-primer or identifier match. COPE v1.2.5 was used to merge high-quality paired reads, and clonotypes were defined as unique nucleotide sequences. MiTCR v1.1 was used to align clonotypes to the IMGT TRBV, TRBD and TRBJ reference segments. The analysis was restricted to V-J combinations with a frequency above 0.0001, which together covered 99% to 99.2% of the repertoires. The TCS score was defined as F50 (clonal expansion) divided by E x V (chaos), with BLOSUM62-based TCRdist calculated between CDR3 peptides within each V-J. Welch's t-statistics and random forest reduced several hundred V-J features to roughly 13, which were used in a naive Bayes classifier (R e1071). TCRdb's own reprocessing of the public reads used fastp at Q25 and MiXCR and kept productive beta chains. Records with the same CDR3 protein are collapsed into one entry carrying the most frequent genes and DNA. The V and J calls, along with clone size, are taken from TCRdb and not from the paper's own processing. Across this sample there are approximately 220,000 distinct CDR3 sequences, with approximately 20% seen only once. The ten largest clones take up roughly 44% of the sample.

The rearranged segments are TRBV28 and TRBJ2-5; no D gene call is confident. This clonotype originated in a middle-aged man with Graves' hyperthyroidism. Sequenced: blood. At the DNA level, the sequence is TGTGCCAGCAGCTATTCCCTCTCCAGTAGGGAAGAGACCCAGTACTTC. This encodes CASSYSLSSREETQYF.